Given below is one TCR beta chain in context. This record comes from a study of T cell responses to AZD1222 COVID-19 vaccine. Produced via immunoSEQ multiplex PCR; TCRdb's table is partial and in-frame only. The data contain about 200,000 clones, approximately 94% of them singletons. The germline V gene encodes CDR1 KGHSH and CDR2 LQKENI. The CDR3 sequence is 15 residues long. V was shortened by 1 base and J by 3 bases, with 9 bases between the two germline ends. The sample consisted of peripheral blood, taken on day 0 of MenACWY control vaccination. The clonotype comes from an adult in good health. This chain links TRBV18 with TRBJ1-4, with D unresolved. Here the CDR3 DNA reads TGTGCCAGCTCACCACTCTATCCAGCTAATGAAAAACTGTTTTTT. Residues: CASSPLYPANEKLFF.